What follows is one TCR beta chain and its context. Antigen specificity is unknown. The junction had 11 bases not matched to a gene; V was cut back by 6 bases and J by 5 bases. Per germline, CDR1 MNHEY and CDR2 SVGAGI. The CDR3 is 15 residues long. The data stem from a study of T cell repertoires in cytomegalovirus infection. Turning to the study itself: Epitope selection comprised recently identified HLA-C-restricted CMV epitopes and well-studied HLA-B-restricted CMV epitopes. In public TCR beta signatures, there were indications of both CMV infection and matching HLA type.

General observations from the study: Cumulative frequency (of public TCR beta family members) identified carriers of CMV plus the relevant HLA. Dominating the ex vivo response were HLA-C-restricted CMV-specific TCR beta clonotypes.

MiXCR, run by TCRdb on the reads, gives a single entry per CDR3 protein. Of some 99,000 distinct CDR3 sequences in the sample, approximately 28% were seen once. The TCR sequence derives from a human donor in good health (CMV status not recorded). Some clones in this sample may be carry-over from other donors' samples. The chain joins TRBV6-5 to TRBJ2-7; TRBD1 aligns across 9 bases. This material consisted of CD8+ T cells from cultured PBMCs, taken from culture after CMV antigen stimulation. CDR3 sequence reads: CASSRAGTGYDEQYF. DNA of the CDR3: TGTGCCAGCAGCAGGGCCGGGACAGGGTACGACGAGCAGTACTTC.